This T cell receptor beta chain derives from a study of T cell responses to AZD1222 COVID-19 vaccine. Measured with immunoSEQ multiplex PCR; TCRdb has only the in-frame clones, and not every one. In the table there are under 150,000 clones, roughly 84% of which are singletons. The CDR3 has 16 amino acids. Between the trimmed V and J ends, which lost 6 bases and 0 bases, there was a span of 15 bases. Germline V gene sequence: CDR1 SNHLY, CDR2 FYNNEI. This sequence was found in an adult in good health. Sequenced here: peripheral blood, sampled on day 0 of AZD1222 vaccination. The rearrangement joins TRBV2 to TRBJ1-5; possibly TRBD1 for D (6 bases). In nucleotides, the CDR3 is TGTGCCAGCAGAAAGACAGGAAACTATAGCAATCAGCCCCAGCATTTT. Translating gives CASRKTGNYSNQPQHF.